This TCR beta chain was documented in a study of identifying expanded T cells in peripheral blood. Broader study findings: Roughly 1.2 clones differed between technical replicates, versus roughly 17 and 20 over time.

No infections or other immune events were documented during collection. CDR1 is SGHRS and CDR2 is YFSETQ in the germline V gene. The ends were cut back, 4 bases at V and 7 bases at J, with 14 bases in the middle. The CDR3 spans 13 residues. Produced via immunoSEQ multiplex PCR; TCRdb's table is partial and in-frame only. Of about 100,000 clones in the sample, 88% were seen once. As concerns this clone: Its antigen is as yet unknown.

The origin of this receptor is a person between 18 and 69 years old in good health. V gene TRBV5-1 combines with J gene TRBJ1-2, with unresolved D. The sample consisted of blood. The CDR3 is CASSLQALGGYTF. DNA of the CDR3: TGCGCCAGCAGCCTACAAGCTCTGGGTGGCTACACCTTC.